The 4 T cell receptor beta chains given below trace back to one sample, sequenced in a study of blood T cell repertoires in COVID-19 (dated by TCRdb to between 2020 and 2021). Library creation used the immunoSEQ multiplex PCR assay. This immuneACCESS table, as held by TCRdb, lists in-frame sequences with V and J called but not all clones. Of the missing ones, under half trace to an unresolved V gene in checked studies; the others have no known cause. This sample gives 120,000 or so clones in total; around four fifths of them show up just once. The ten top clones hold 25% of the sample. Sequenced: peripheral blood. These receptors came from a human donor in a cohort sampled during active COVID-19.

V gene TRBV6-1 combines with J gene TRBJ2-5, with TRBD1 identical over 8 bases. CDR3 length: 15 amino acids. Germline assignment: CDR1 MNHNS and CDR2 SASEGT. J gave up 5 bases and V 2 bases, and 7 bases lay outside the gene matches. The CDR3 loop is CASSELAGGRETQYF. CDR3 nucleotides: TGTGCCAGCAGTGAACTCGCAGGGGGCAGGGAGACCCAGTACTTC.

CDR3: CASLNRGDFGEQFF. In DNA, the CDR3 is TGTGCCAGCCTGAACAGGGGGGATTTTGGTGAGCAGTTCTTC. V gene TRBV6-6 combines with J gene TRBJ2-1, with 8 bases fitting TRBD1. Germline CDR1 MNHNY, CDR2 SVGAGI (reference sequence). This CDR3 region has 14 residues. V was clipped by 8 bases and J by 9 bases; unmatched bases: 12.

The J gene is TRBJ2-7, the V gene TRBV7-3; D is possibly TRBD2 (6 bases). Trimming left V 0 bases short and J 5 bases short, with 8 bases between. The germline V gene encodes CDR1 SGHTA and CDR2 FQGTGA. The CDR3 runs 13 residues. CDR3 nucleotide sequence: TGTGCCAGCAGCTTAACCGGGACTGACGAGCAGTACTTC. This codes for CASSLTGTDEQYF.

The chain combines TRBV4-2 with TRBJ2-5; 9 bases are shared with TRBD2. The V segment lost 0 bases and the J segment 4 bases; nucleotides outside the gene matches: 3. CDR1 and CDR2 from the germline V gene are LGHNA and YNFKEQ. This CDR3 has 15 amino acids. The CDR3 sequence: CASSQDSSGIETQYF. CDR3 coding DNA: TGTGCCAGCAGCCAAGATTCTAGCGGGATAGAGACCCAGTACTTC.